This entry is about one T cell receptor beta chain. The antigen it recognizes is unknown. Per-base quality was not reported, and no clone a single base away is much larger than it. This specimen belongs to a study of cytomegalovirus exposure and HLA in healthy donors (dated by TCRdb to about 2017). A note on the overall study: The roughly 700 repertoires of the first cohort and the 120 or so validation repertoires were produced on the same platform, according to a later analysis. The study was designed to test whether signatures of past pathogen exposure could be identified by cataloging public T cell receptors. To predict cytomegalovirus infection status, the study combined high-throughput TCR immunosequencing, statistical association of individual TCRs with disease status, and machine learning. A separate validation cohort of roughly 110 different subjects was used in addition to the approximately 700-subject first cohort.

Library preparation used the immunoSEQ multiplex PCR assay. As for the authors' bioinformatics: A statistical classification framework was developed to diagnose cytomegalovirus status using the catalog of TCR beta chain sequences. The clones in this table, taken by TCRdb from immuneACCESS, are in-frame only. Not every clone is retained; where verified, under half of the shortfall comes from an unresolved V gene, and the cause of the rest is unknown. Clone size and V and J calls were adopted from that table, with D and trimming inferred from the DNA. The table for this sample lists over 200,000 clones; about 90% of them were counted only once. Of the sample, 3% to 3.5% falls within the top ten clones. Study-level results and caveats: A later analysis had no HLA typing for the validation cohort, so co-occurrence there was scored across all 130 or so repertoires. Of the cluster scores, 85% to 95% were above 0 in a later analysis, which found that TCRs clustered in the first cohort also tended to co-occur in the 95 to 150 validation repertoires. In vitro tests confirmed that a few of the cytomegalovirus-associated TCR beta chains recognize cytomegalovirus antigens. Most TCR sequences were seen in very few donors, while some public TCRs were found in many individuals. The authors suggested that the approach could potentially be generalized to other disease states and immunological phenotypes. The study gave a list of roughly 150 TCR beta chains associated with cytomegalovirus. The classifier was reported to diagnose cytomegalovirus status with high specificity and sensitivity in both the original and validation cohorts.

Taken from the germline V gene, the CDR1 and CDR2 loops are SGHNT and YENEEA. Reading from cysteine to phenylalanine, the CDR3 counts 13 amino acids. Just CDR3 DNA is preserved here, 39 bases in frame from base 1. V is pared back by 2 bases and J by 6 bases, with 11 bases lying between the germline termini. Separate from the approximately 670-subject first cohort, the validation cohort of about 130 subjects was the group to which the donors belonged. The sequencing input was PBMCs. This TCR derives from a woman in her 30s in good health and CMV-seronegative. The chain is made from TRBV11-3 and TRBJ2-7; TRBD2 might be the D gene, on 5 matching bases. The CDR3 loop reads CASSLTGRGEQYF. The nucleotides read TGTGCCAGCAGCTTAACCGGACGGGGCGAGCAGTACTTC.